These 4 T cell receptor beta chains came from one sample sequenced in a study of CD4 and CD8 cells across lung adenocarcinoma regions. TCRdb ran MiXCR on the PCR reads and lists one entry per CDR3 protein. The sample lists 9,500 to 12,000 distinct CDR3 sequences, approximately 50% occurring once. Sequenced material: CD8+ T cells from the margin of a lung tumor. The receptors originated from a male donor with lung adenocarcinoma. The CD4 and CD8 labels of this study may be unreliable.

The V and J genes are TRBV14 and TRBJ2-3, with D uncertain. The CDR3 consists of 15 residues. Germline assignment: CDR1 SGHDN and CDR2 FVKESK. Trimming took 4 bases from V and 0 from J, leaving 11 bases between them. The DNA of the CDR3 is TGTGCCAGCAGCCCCTTTTTGGCTAGCACAGATACGCAGTATTTT. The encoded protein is CASSPFLASTDTQYF.

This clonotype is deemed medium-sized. The DNA of the CDR3 is TGTGCCAGCGGCCCCTCTAGCAACTACAATGAGCAGTTCTTC. This sequence encodes CASGPSSNYNEQFF. The chain uses TRBV6-1 and TRBJ2-1; D is possibly TRBD2 (5 bases). The V gene's germline CDR1 is MNHNS and CDR2 SASEGT. This CDR3 is built from 14 residues. Trimming shortened V by 8 bases and J by 3 bases, and 14 bases separated the two germline ends.

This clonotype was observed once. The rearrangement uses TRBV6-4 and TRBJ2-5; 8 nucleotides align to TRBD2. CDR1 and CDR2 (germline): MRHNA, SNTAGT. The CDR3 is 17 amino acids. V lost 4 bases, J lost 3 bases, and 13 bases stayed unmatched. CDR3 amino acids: CASSAGRGGRGKETQYF. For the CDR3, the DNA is TGTGCCAGCAGTGCGGGGCGCGGGGGGCGGGGCAAAGAGACCCAGTACTTC.

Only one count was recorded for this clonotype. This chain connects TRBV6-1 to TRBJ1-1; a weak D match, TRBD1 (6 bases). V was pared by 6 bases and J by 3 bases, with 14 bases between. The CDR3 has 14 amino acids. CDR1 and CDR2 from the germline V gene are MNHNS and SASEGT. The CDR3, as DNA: TGTGCCAGCAGGAGTTGGGGGGCGGACACTGAAGCTTTCTTT. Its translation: CASRSWGADTEAFF.